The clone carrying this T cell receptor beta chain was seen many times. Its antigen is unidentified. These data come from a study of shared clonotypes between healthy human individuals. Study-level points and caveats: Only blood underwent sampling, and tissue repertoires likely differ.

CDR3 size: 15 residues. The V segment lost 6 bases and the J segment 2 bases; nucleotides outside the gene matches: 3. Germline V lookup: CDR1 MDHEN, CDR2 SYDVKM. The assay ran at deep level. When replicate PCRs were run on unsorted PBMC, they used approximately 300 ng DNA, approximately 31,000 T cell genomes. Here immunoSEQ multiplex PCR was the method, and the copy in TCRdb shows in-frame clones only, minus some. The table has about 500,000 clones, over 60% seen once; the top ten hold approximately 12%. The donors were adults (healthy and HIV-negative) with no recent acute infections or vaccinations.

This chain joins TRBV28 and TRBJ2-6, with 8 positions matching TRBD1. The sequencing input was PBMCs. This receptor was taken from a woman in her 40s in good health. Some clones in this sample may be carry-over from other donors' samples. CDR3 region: CASRPQGAGANVLTF. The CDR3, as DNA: TGTGCCAGCAGGCCACAGGGGGCTGGGGCCAACGTCCTGACTTTC.